This record looks at one T cell receptor beta chain sequence and its context. This clonotype was picked up many times. The antigen it recognizes is unknown. Qualities for individual bases were not recorded, and no much larger clone is one base off. The data were taken from a study of blood T cells in healthy people across ages (dated by TCRdb to about 2015). Some background on the complete study: In model experiments, template switching captured about one uniquely barcoded TCR beta cDNA molecule for every two T cells. To avoid experimental bias, donors of different ages were distributed randomly across sequencing lanes. Using the same blood draw, the study looked at two additional independent replicas of 1 million unique cDNA reads for two donors, one aged 18 to 30 and the other aged 80 or older. The donors were split into four age groups: young (average about 15 years), middle-aged (over 35), aged (roughly 60) and long-lived (roughly 77). Age-related changes in TCR beta repertoire diversity were measured in the study by deep sequencing normalized with unique cDNA molecular identifiers.

Spanning cysteine to phenylalanine, the CDR3 consists of 12 amino acids. The only DNA kept is the CDR3, 36 bases in frame from the first base. CDR1 DFQATT and CDR2 SNEGSKA were looked up in the germline V gene (reference sequence). Compared with germline, V lacks 5 bases and J lacks 4 bases; bases without a gene match: 3. Libraries came from 5' RACE. For sequencing, an Illumina HiSeq 2500 was employed. A second PCR of roughly 7 to 11 cycles was performed with a sample-barcoded 5' primer and a J-beta primer mix. A unique molecular identifier was introduced onto each TCR beta cDNA molecule by a template-switch 5' adaptor carrying 12 random nucleotides. Each sample yielded at least 3 million CDR3-containing paired-end reads. First-strand cDNA synthesis was performed from all RNA using the Mint cDNA synthesis kit, with priming by a TRBC-specific oligonucleotide. After uracil-DNA glycosylase treatment, a first 18-cycle PCR used universal primers M1SS and BC2_uni_R on all cDNA. The study's processing was this. For normalization, 1 million high-quality reads, each with a distinct molecular identifier, were randomly selected from each sample. Instead of being binned into consensus sequences, reads with shared molecular identifiers were discarded. MiTCR, run with a Q25 quality threshold and the strictest error-elimination algorithm, handled CDR3 identification, clonotype clustering and error correction. A nonparametric unseen species model using Euler transformation provided a lower-bound estimate of total TCR beta diversity. The raw public data were reprocessed by TCRdb itself: fastp quality trimming at Q25, MiXCR clonotype calling, in-frame beta chains only. Rows matching on CDR3 protein sequence are summarized as one entry with the most common DNA and genes. It is TCRdb's table, rather than the study itself, that gives the V and J calls and clone size. Recorded for this sample are just over 800,000 distinct CDR3 sequences; around two thirds of them occurred a single time. Of the sample, 25% to 35% is held by the ten largest clones.

Paper-wide results and their limitations: Total diversity estimates from one million sequenced T cells were considered lower bounds and underestimates. Compared with the aged group, the long-lived group had more naive CD4+ T cells, fewer expanded clones and increased TCR diversity, suggesting age selection. Observed TCR beta diversity per million T cells fell roughly linearly with age, and a significant reduction was already apparent by age roughly 40. Since profiling was done on bulk unsorted PBMCs, naive and antigen-experienced compartments could not be conclusively compared. A strong correlation was found between observed TCR beta diversity and the percentage of naive T cells measured by flow cytometry. Because donor CMV infection status was unknown, age-related changes in expanded clonotypes were potentially confounded.

Donors were roughly 40 systemically healthy Caucasian individuals from Russia aged roughly 6 to 90 years. Around 9.9 milliliters of peripheral blood were collected from each donor into EDTA-treated Vacutainer tubes. Ficoll-Paque density-gradient centrifugation was used to isolate PBMCs, with at least 6.5 million per sample. Total RNA was extracted from PBMCs with Trizol reagent, with at least 6 micrograms obtained per sample. Naive CD45RAhigh/CD27high T cell percentages were measured by flow cytometry on a PBMC aliquot from every donor. The chain couples TRBV20-1 to TRBJ2-7; a stretch of 9 junction bases matches TRBD1. This clonotype was sampled from a man in his thirties or forties in good health. Sequenced input: blood. The CDR3 protein sequence reads: CSAGGQGYEQYF. The DNA is as follows: TGCAGTGCTGGGGGACAGGGTTACGAGCAGTACTTC.